This T cell receptor (beta chain) stems from a study of blood T cell repertoires in COVID-19. Study-wide background: Collection of acute and convalescent COVID-19 samples took place in the United States, Italy and Spain.

Data came from immunoSEQ multiplex PCR; TCRdb stores just in-frame clones and leaves some out. This table holds around 300,000 clones, 70% to 90% found once. The V gene lost 5 bases and the J gene lost 6 bases, with 11 bases spanning the gap. Germline lookup yields CDR1 MGHRA and CDR2 YSYEKL. This CDR3 is 13 amino acids long. Sequencing was carried out using peripheral blood. The chain joins TRBV4-1 to TRBJ1-5, with D unclear. This sequence was found in a woman aged 40-49 years with acute or convalescent COVID-19. The CDR3 DNA follows: TGCGCCAGCAGCTCCGCGACAAGTCAGCCCCAGCATTTT. Residues: CASSSATSQPQHF.